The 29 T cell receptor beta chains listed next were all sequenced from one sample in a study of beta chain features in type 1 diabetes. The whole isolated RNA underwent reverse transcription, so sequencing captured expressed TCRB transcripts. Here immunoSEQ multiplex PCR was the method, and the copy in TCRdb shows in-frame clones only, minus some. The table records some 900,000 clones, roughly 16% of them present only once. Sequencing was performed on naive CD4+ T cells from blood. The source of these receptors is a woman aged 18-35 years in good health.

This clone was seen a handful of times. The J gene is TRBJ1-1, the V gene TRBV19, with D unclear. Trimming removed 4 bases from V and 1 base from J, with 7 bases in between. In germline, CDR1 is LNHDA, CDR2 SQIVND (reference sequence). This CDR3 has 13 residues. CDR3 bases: TGTGCCAGTAGTAAAGCAAGGAACACTGAAGCTTTCTTT. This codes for CASSKARNTEAFF.

CDR3 sequence (DNA): TGTGCCACCAGCAGATTTGGGTTCGGTGAGCAGTTCTTC. It is translated as CATSRFGFGEQFF. The genes are TRBV15 and TRBJ2-1; D is undetermined. The CDR3 runs to 13 residues. Germline V gives CDR1 LNHNV, CDR2 YYDKDF (reference sequence). V lost 2 bases to trimming and J lost 9 bases, with 11 bases between them.

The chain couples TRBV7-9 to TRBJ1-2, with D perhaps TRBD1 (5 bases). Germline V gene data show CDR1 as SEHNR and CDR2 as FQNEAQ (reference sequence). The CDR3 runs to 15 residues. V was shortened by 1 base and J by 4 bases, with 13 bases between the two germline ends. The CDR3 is CASSLEASTAYGYTF. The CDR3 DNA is TGTGCCAGCAGCTTAGAGGCTTCGACAGCCTATGGCTACACCTTC.

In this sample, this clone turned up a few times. CDR3 amino acids: CASSANGWISYNEQFF. CDR3 DNA sequence: TGTGCCAGCAGTGCAAACGGGTGGATCTCCTACAATGAGCAGTTCTTC. The V call is TRBV25-1, the J call TRBJ2-1; no firm D call. V was shortened by 4 bases and J by 0 bases, with 13 bases between the two germline ends. Per germline, CDR1 MGHDK and CDR2 SYGVNS. This CDR3 region has 16 residues.

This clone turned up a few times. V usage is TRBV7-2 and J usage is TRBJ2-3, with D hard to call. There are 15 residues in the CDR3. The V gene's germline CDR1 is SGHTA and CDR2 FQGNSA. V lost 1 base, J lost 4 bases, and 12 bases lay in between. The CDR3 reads CASSLVPEAPDTQYF. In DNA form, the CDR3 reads TGTGCCAGCAGCTTAGTTCCAGAAGCCCCAGATACGCAGTATTTT. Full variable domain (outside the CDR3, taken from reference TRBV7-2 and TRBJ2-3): GAGVSQSPSNKVTEKGKDVELRCDPISGHTALYWYRQSLGQGLEFLIYFQGNSAPDKSGLPSDRFSAERTGGSVSTLTIQRTQQEDSAVYLCASSLVPEAPDTQYFGPGTRLTVL.

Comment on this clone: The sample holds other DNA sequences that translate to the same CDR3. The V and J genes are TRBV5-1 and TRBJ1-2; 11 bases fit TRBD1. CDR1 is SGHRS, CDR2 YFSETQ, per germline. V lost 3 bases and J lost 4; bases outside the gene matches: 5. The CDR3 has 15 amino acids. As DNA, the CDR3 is TGCGCCAGCAGCTCCCGGGACAGGGGGAGCTATGGCTACACCTTC. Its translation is CASSSRDRGSYGYTF. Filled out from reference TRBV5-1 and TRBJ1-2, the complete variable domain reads KAGVTQTPRYLIKTRGQQVTLSCSPISGHRSVSWYQQTPGQGLQFLFEYFSETQRNKGNFPGRFSGRQFSNSRSEMNVSTLELGDSALYLCASSSRDRGSYGYTFGSGTRLTVV.

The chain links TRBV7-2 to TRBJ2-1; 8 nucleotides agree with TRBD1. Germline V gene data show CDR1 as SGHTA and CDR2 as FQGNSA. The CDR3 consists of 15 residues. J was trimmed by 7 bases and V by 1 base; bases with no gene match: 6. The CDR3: CASSLETGGGNEQFF. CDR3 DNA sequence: TGTGCCAGCAGCTTAGAAACAGGGGGTGGGAATGAGCAGTTCTTC.

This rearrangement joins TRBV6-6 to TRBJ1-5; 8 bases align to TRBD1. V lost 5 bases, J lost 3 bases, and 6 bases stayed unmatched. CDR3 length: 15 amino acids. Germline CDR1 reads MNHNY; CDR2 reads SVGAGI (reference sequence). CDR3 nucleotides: TGTGCCAGCAGTACCCGACAGGGGTCCAATCAGCCCCAGCATTTT. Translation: CASSTRQGSNQPQHF.

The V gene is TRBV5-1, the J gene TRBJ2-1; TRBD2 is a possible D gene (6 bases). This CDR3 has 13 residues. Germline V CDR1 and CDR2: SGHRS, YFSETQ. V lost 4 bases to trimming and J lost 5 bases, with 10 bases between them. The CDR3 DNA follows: TGCGCCAGCAGCCCGGAGGGAAACAATGAGCAGTTCTTC. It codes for CASSPEGNNEQFF.

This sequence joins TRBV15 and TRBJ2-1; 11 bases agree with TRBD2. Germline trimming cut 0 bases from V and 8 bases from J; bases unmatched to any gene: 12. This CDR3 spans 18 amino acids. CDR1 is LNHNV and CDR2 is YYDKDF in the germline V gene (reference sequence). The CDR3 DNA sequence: TGTGCCACCAGCAGAGATGGGGTAGCGGGAGGGCTTGGGTATGAGCAGTTCTTC. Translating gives CATSRDGVAGGLGYEQFF. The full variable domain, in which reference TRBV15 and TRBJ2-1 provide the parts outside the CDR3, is DAMVIQNPRYQVTQFGKPVTLSCSQTLNHNVMYWYQQKSSQAPKLLFHYYDKDFNNEADTPDNFQSRRPNTSFCFLDIRSPGLGDTAMYLCATSRDGVAGGLGYEQFFGPGTRLTVL.

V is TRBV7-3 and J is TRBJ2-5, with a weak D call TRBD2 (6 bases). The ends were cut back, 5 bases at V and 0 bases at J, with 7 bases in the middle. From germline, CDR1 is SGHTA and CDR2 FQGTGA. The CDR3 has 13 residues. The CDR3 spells CASSRDYQETQYF. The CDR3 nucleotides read TGTGCCAGCAGCCGGGACTACCAAGAGACCCAGTACTTC. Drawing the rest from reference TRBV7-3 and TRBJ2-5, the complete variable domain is GAGVSQTPSNKVTEKGKYVELRCDPISGHTALYWYRQSLGQGPEFLIYFQGTGAADDSGLPNDRFFAVRPEGSVSTLKIQRTERGDSAVYLCASSRDYQETQYFGPGTRLLVL.

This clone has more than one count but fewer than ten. This CDR3 is CASSVGGGSPYEQYF. The CDR3 DNA reads TGCGCCAGCAGCGTTGGCGGCGGGAGCCCCTACGAGCAGTACTTC. V and J are TRBV4-3 and TRBJ2-7; TRBD2 matches 7 bases. Germline CDR1 and CDR2: LGHNA and YSLEER. Germline trimming cut 5 bases from V and 2 bases from J; bases unmatched to any gene: 9. CDR3 length: 15 residues.

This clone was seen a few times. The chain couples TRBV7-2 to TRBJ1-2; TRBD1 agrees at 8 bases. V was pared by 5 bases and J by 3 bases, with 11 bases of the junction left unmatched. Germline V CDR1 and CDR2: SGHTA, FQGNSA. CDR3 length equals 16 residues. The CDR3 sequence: CASSLQSGGADYGYTF. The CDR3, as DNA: TGTGCCAGCAGCCTACAGTCAGGGGGCGCGGACTATGGCTACACCTTC.

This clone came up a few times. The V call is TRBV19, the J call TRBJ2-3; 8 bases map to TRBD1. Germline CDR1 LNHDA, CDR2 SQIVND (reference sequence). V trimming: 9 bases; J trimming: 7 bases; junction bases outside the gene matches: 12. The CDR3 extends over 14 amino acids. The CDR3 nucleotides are TGTGCCAGAGGGGGCCCGGGACAGGTAAATACGCAGTATTTT. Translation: CARGGPGQVNTQYF.

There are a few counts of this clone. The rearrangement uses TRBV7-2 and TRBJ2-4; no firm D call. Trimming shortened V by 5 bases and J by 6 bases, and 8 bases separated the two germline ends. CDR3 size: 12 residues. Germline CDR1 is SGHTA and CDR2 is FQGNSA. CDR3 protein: CASSQGPNIQYF. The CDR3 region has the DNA TGTGCCAGCAGCCAAGGTCCAAACATTCAGTACTTC.

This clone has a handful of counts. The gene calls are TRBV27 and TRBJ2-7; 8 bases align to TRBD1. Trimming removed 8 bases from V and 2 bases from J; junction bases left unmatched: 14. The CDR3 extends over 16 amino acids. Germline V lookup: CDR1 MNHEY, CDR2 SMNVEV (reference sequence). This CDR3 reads CASGMPWTGMAYEQYF. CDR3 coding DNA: TGTGCCAGCGGAATGCCATGGACAGGGATGGCCTACGAGCAGTACTTC.

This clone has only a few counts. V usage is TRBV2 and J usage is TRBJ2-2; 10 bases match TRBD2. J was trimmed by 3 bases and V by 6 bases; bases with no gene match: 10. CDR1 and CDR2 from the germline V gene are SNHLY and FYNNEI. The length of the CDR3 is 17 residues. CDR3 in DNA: TGTGCCAGCAGCACTAAGGGACTAGCGTCTTACACCGGGGAGCTGTTTTTT. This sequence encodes CASSTKGLASYTGELFF.

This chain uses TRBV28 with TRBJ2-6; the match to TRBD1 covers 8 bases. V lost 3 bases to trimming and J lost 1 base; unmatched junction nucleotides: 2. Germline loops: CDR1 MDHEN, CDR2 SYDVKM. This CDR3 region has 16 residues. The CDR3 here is CASSLHRGSGANVLTF. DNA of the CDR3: TGTGCCAGCAGTTTGCACAGGGGGTCTGGGGCCAACGTCCTGACTTTC.

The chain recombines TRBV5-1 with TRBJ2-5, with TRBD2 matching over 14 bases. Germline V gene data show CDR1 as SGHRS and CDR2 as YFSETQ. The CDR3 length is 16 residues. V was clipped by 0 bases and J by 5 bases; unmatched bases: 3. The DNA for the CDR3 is TGCGCCAGCAGCTTGGAGGGACTAGCGGGAGCGGAGACCCAGTACTTC. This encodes CASSLEGLAGAETQYF. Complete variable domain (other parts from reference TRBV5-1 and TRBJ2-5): KAGVTQTPRYLIKTRGQQVTLSCSPISGHRSVSWYQQTPGQGLQFLFEYFSETQRNKGNFPGRFSGRQFSNSRSEMNVSTLELGDSALYLCASSLEGLAGAETQYFGPGTRLLVL.

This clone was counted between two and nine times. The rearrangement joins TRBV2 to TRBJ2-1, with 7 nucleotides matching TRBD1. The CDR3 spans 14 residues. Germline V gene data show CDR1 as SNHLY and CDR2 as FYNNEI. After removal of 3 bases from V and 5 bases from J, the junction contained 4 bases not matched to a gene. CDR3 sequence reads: CASSEGTENNEQFF. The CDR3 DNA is TGTGCCAGCAGTGAGGGGACAGAAAACAATGAGCAGTTCTTC.

In DNA, the CDR3 is TGTGCCAGCAGCTTAGTAGTTACGCTTGCATACAATGAGCAGTTCTTC. This sequence encodes CASSLVVTLAYNEQFF. The chain couples TRBV11-2 to TRBJ2-1; D gene unclear. V lost 1 base to trimming and J lost 4 bases, with 14 bases between them. Germline CDR1 reads SGHAT; CDR2 reads FQNNGV. The CDR3 has 16 residues. Drawing the rest from reference TRBV11-2 and TRBJ2-1, the complete variable domain is EAGVAQSPRYKIIEKRQSVAFWCNPISGHATLYWYQQILGQGPKLLIQFQNNGVVDDSQLPKDRFSAERLKGVDSTLKIQPAKLEDSAVYLCASSLVVTLAYNEQFFGPGTRLTVL.

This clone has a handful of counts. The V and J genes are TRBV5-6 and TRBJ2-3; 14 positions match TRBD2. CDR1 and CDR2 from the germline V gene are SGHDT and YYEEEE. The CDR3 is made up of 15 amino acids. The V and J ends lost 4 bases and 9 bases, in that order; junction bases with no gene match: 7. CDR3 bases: TGTGCCAGCAGCGCCAGACTAGCGGGAGGGCAGACGCAGTATTTT. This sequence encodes CASSARLAGGQTQYF.

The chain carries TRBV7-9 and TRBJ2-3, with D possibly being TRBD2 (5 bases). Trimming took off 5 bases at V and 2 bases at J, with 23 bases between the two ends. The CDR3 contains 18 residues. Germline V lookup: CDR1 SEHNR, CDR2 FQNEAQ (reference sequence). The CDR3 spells CASSRLLVRSGTTDTQYF. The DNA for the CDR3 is TGTGCCAGCAGCCGACTTTTGGTCAGAAGCGGAACCACAGATACGCAGTATTTT.

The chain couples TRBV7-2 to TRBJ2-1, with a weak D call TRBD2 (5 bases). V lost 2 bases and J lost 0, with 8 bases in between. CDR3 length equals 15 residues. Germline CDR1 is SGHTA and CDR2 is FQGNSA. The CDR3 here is CASSLLGSSYNEQFF. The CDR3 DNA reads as TGTGCCAGCAGCTTACTGGGGAGCTCCTACAATGAGCAGTTCTTC.

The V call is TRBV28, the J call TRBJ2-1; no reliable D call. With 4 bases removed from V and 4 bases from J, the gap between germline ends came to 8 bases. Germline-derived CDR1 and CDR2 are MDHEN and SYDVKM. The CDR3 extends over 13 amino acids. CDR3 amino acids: CASSSPTYNEQFF. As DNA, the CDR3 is TGTGCCAGCAGTTCCCCCACTTACAATGAGCAGTTCTTC.

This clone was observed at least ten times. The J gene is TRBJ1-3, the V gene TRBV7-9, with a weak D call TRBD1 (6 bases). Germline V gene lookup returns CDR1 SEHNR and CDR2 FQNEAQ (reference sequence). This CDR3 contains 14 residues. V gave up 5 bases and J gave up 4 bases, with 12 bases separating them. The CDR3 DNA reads TGTGCCAGCAGCGCAGGGACAATCGGAAACACCATATATTTT. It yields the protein CASSAGTIGNTIYF. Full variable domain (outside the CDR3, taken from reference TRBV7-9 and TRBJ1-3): DTGVSQNPRHKITKRGQNVTFRCDPISEHNRLYWYRQTLGQGPEFLTYFQNEAQLEKSRLLSDRFSAERPKGSFSTLEIQRTEQGDSAMYLCASSAGTIGNTIYFGEGSWLTVV.

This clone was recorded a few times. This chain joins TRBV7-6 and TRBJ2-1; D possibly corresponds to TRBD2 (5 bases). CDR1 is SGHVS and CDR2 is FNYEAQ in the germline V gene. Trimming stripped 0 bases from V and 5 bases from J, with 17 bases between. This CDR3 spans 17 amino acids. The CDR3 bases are TGTGCCAGCAGCTTAGCGGTGCTAGCTCAACTAAACAATGAGCAGTTCTTC. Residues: CASSLAVLAQLNNEQFF. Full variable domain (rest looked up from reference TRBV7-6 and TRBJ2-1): GAGVSQSPRYKVTKRGQDVALRCDPISGHVSLYWYRQALGQGPEFLTYFNYEAQQDKSGLPNDRFSAERPEGSISTLTIQRTEQRDSAMYRCASSLAVLAQLNNEQFFGPGTRLTVL.

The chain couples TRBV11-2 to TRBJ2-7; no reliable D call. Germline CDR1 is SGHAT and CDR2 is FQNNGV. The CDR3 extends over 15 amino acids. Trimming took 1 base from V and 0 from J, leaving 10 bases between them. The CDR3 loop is CASSLAGPSSYEQYF. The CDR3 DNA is TGTGCCAGCAGCTTAGCCGGACCGAGCTCCTACGAGCAGTACTTC.

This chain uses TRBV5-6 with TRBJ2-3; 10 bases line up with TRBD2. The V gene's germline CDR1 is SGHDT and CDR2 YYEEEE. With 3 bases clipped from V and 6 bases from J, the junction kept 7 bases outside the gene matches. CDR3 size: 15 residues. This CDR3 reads CASSSLAGAGDTQYF. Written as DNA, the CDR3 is TGTGCCAGCAGCTCTCTAGCGGGAGCCGGGGATACGCAGTATTTT.